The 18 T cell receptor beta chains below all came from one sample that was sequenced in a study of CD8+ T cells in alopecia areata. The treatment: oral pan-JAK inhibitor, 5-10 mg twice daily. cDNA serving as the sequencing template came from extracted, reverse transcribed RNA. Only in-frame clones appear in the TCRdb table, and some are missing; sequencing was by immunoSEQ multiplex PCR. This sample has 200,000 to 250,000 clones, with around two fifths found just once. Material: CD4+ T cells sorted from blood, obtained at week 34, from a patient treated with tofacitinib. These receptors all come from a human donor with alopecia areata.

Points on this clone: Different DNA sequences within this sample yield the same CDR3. DNA of the CDR3: TGTGCCAGCAGTTACTCGACAGCTAACTATGGCTACACCTTC. Protein product: CASSYSTANYGYTF. V is TRBV6-5 and J is TRBJ1-2, with D perhaps TRBD1 (5 bases). Germline CDR1 and CDR2: MNHEY and SVGAGI. V was clipped by 0 bases and J by 0 bases, with 5 bases between them. The CDR3 loop spans 14 amino acids.

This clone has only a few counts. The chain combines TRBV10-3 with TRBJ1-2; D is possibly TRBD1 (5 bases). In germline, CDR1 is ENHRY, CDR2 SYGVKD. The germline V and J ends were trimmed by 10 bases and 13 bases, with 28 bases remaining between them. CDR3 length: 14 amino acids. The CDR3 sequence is CATRTTDSTSPLTF. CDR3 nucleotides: TGTGCCACCCGAACGACTGACAGCACAAGTCCTCTCACCTTC.

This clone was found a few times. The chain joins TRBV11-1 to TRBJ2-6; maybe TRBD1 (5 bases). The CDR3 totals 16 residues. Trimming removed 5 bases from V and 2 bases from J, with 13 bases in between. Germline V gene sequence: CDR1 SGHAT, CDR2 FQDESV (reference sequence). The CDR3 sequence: CASSMLQGTGANVLTF. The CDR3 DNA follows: TGTGCCAGCAGCATGCTTCAGGGAACTGGGGCCAACGTCCTGACTTTC.

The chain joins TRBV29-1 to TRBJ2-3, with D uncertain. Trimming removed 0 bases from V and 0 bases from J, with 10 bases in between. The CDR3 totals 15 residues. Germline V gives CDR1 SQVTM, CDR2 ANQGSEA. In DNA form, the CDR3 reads TGCAGCGTTGAAGAGGCCCGCCCTAGCACAGATACGCAGTATTTT. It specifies CSVEEARPSTDTQYF.

CDR3 in DNA: TGCGCCAGCAGTGACCGAGGACGGGATCTATACGAGCAGTACTTC. Protein product: CASSDRGRDLYEQYF. The chain employs TRBV10-1 and TRBJ2-7; perhaps TRBD2 as D (5 bases). Trimming took 3 bases from V and 4 from J, leaving 16 bases between them. From germline, CDR1 is WNHNN and CDR2 SYGVQD (reference sequence). This CDR3 is 15 amino acids long.

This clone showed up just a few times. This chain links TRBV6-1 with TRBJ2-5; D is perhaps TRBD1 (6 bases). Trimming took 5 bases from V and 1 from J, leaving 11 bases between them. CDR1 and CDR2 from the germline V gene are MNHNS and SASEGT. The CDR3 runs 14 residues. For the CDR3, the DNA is TGTGCCAGCAGTTCACAGGGTCTCCAAGAGACCCAGTACTTC. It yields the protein CASSSQGLQETQYF.

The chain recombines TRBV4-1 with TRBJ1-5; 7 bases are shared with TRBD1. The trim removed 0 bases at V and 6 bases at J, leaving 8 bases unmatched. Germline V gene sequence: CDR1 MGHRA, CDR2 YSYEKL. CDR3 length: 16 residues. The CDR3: CASSQDPGTVVQPQHF. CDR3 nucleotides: TGCGCCAGCAGCCAAGACCCCGGGACAGTCGTTCAGCCCCAGCATTTT.

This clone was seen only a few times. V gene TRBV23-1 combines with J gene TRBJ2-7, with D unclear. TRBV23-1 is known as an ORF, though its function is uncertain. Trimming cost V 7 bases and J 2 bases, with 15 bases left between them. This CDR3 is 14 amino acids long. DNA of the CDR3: TGCGCCAGCAATCCATCGTCCAGCGCCTACGAGCAGTACTTC. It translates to CASNPSSSAYEQYF.

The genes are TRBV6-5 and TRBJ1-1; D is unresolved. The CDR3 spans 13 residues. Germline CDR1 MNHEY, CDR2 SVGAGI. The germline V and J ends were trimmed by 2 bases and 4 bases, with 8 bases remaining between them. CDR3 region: CASSYLEATEAFF. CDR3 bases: TGTGCCAGCAGTTACCTCGAAGCCACTGAAGCTTTCTTT.

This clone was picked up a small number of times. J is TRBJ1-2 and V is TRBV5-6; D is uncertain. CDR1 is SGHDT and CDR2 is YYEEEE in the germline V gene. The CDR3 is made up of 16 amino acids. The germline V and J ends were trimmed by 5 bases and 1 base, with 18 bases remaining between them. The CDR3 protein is CASSHAKDGFNYGYTF. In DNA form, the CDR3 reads TGTGCCAGCAGTCACGCGAAGGACGGTTTTAACTATGGCTACACCTTC.

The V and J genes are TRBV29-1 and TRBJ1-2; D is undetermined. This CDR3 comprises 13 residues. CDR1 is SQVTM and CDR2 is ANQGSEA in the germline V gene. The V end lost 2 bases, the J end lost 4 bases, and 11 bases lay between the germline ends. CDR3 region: CSVERRRLYGYTF. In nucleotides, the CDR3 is TGCAGCGTTGAAAGACGGCGGCTCTATGGCTACACCTTC.

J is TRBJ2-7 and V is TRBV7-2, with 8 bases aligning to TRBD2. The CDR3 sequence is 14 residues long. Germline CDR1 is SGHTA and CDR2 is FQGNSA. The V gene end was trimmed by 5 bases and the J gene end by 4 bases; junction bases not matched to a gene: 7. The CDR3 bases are TGTGCCAGCAGCCGAGCGGGGGTTGGGTACGAGCAGTACTTC. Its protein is CASSRAGVGYEQYF.

The CDR3 DNA reads TGTGCCAGCAGTGAGCAAAGGGCAGGGCGACCCTACGAGCAGTACTTC. Translating it yields CASSEQRAGRPYEQYF. The chain has TRBV2 and TRBJ2-7; perhaps TRBD1 as D (5 bases). The V and J ends lost 3 bases and 2 bases respectively, with 17 bases between them. The CDR3 runs 16 residues. Looked up from germline, CDR1 is SNHLY and CDR2 is FYNNEI.

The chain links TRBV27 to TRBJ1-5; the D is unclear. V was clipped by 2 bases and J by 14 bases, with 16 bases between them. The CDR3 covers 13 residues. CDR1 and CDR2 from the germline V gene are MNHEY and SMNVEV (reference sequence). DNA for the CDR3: TGTGCCAGCAGTTTAAGGACTGTGCTGCCGGAGCATTTT. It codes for CASSLRTVLPEHF.

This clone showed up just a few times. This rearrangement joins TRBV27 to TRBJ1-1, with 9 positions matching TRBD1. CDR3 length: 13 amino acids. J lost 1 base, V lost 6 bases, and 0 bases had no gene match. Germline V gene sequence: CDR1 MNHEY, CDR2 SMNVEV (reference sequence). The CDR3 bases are TGTGCCAGCAGACAGGGGGCGAACACTGAAGCTTTCTTT. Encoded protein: CASRQGANTEAFF.

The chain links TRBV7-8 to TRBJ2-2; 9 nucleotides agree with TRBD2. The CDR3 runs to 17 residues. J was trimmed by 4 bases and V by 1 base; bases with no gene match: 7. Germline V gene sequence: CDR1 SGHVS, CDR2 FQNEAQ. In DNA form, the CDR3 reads TGTGCCAGCAGCTTAGTGGCTAGCGGGACGTCCACCGGGGAGCTGTTTTTT. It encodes CASSLVASGTSTGELFF.

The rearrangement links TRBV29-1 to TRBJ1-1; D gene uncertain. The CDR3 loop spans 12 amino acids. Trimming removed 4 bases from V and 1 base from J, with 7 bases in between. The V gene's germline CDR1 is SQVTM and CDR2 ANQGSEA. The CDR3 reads CSVVPPNTEAFF. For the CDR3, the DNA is TGCAGCGTTGTTCCTCCGAACACTGAAGCTTTCTTT.

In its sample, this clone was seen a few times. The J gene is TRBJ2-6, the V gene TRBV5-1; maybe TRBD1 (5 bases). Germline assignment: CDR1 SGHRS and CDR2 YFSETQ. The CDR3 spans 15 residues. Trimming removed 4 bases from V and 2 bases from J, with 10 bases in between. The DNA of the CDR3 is TGCGCCAGCAGCCCATCAGGGACTGGGGCCAACGTCCTGACTTTC. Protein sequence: CASSPSGTGANVLTF.